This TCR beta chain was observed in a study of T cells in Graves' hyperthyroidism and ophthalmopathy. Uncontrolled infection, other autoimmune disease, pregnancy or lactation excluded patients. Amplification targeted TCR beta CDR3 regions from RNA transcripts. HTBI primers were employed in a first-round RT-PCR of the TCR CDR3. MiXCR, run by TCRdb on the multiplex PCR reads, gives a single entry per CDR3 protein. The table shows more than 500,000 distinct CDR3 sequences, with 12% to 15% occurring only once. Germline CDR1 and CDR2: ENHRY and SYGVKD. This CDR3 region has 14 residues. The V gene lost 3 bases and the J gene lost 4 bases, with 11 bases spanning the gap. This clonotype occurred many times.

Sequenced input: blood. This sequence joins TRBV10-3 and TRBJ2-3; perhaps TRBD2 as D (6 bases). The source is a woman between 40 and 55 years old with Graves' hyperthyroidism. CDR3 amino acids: CAISEGAGPDTQYF. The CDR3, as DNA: TGTGCCATCAGTGAAGGGGCGGGACCAGATACGCAGTATTTT.